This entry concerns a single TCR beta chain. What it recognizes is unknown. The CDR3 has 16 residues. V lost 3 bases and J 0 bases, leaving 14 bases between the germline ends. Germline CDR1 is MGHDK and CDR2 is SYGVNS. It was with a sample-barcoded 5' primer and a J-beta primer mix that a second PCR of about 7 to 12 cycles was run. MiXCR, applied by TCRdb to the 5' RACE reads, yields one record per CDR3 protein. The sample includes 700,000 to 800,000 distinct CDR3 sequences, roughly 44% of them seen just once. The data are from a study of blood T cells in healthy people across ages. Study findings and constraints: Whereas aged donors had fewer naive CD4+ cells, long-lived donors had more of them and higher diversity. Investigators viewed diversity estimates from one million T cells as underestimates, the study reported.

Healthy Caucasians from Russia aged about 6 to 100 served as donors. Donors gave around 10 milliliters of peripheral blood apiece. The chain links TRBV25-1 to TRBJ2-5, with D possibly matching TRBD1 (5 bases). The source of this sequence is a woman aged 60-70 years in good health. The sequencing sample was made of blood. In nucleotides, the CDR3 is TGTGCCAGCAGTGACTACAGGTTCTCGTACCAAGAGACCCAGTACTTC. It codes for CASSDYRFSYQETQYF.